This T cell receptor (beta chain) derives from a study of cytomegalovirus exposure and HLA in healthy donors. Remarks on this clone: Its antigen is not known.

The PCR was carried out with 60 Vbeta primers and 13 Jbeta primers. The data were produced by immunoSEQ multiplex PCR, yet TCRdb's version contains in-frame clones alone and is incomplete. The sample holds approximately 95,000 clones, approximately 80% seen once. Study-level findings and limits: HLA alleles showed associations with around 15,000 TCR beta sequences in a later analysis, at a 0.05 false discovery rate. Based on reports, TCR beta sequences accurately predicted HLA-A and HLA-B alleles for most subjects.

The specimen was PBMCs. The receptor's source is a woman in her seventies in good health and CMV-seropositive.

The CDR3 nucleotides read TGTGCCAGCAGCCTATCGACTAGCAAAAGCTCCTACAATGAGCAGTTCTTC. This encodes CASSLSTSKSSYNEQFF. The rearrangement joins TRBV6-4 to TRBJ2-1; 7 positions match TRBD2. CDR1 MRHNA and CDR2 SNTAGT come from the germline V gene. J gave up 0 bases and V 6 bases, and 11 bases lay outside the gene matches. This CDR3 has 17 amino acids.